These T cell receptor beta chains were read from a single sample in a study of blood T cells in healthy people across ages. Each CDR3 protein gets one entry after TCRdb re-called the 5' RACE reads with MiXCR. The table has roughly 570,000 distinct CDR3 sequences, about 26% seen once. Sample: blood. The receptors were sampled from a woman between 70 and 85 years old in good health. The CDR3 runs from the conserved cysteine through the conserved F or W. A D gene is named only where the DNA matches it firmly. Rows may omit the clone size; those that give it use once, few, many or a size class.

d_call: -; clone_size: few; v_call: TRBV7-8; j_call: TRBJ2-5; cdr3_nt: TGTGCCAGCAGCCCGAGTTGGGGGCCCCAAGAGACCCAGTACTTC; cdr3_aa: CASSPSWGPQETQYF
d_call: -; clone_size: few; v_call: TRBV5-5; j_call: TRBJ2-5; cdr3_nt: TGTGCCAGCAGCGGAGGACACCGTGGGGAGACCCAGTACTTC; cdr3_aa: CASSGGHRGETQYF
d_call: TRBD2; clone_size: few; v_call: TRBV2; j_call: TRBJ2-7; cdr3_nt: TGTGCCAGCAACCCTACTAGCGGGGGATCCTACGAGCAGTACTTC; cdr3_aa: CASNPTSGGSYEQYF
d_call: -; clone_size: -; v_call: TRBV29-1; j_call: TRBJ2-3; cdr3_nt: TGCAGCGTTGAAACACAGGGAACAGATACGCAGTATTTT; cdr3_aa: CSVETQGTDTQYF
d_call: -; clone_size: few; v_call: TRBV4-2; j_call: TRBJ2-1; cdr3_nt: TGTGCCAGCAGCCAAGATGGTACAGTATACAATGAGCAGTTCTTC; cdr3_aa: CASSQDGTVYNEQFF
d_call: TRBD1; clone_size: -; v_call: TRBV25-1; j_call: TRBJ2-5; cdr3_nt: TGTGCCAGCAGTGACCGGGACAGGCATCAAGAGACCCAGTACTTC; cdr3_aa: CASSDRDRHQETQYF
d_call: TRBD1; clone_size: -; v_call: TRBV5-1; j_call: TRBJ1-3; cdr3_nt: TGCGCCAGCAGATTTAATGGCAGAACAGGGGTCGGAAACACCATATATTTT; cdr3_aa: CASRFNGRTGVGNTIYF
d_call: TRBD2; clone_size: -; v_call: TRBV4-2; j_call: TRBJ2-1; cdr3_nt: TGTGCCAGCAGCCAAGTAGGAGCGGGGAGCTCCAATGAGCAGTTCTTC; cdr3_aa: CASSQVGAGSSNEQFF
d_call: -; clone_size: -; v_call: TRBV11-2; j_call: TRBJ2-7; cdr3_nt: TGTGCCAGCAGCTTACGACAGCTTACGAGCTCCTACGAGCAGTACTTC; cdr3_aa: CASSLRQLTSSYEQYF
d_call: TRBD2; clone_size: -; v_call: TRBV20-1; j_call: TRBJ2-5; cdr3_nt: TGCAGTGCTTACCTAGCGGGGGGAGAGACCCAGTACTTC; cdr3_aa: CSAYLAGGETQYF
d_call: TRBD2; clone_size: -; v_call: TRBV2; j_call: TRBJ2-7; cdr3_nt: TGTGCCAGCAAGGAATCCAGCGGGACCTACGAGCAGTACTTC; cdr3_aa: CASKESSGTYEQYF
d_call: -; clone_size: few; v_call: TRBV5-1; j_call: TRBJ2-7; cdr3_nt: TGCGCCAGCAGCAACGGACACCTCGGCTCCTACGAGCAGTACTTC; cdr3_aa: CASSNGHLGSYEQYF
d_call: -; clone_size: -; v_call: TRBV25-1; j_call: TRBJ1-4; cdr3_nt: TGTGCCAGCAGTGACAGCTCAACTAATGGAAAACTGTTTTTT; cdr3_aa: CASSDSSTNGKLFF
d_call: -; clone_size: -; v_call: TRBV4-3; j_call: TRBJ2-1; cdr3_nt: TGCGCCAGCAGCCAAGATGTGTACAATGAGCAGTTCTTC; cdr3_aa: CASSQDVYNEQFF
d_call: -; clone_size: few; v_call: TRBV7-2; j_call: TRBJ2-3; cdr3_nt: TGTGCCAGCAGCCTCCCGCTAACAGCCGTCGGAGATACGCAGTATTTT; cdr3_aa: CASSLPLTAVGDTQYF